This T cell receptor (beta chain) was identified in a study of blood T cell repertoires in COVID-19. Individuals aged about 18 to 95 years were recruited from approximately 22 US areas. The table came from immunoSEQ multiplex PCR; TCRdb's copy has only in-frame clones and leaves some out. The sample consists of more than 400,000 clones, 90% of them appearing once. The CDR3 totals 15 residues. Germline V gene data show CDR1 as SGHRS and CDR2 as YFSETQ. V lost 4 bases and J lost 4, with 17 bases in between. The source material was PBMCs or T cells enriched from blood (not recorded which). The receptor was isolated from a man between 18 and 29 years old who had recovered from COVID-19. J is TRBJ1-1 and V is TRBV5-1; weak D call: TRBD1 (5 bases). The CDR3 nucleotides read TGCGCCAGCAGCGGCCTCGCGGGGGGGATCACTGAAGCTTTCTTT. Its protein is CASSGLAGGITEAFF. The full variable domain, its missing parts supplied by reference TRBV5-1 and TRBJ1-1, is KAGVTQTPRYLIKTRGQQVTLSCSPISGHRSVSWYQQTPGQGLQFLFEYFSETQRNKGNFPGRFSGRQFSNSRSEMNVSTLELGDSALYLCASSGLAGGITEAFFGQGTRLTVV.